Each of the 12 T cell receptor beta chains below was sequenced from the same sample in a study of OX40 agonist ivuxolimab in advanced cancers. Sequenced by immunoSEQ multiplex PCR; TCRdb stores in-frame clones only, minus some. The sample yields about 86,000 clones, 70% to 90% seen once. Sequenced material: CD4+ or CD8+ T cells sorted from blood, taken in a trial of the OX40 agonist ivuxolimab. These receptors all come from an adult with an advanced solid tumor such as melanoma, head and neck, liver or kidney cancer.

J is TRBJ1-2 and V is TRBV27; no firm D call. The germline gives CDR1 MNHEY, CDR2 SMNVEV (reference sequence). The CDR3 is 15 residues long. Trimming removed 2 bases from V and 4 bases from J, with 14 bases in between. The CDR3 loop is CASSLGSGHGYGYTF. The CDR3 DNA is TGTGCCAGCAGTTTAGGGTCAGGTCACGGCTATGGCTACACCTTC.

The chain combines TRBV6-6 with TRBJ2-5; perhaps TRBD1 as D (5 bases). Judging by the DNA end, TRBJ2-7 fits better; the J call may be wrong. Germline lookup yields CDR1 MNHNY and CDR2 SVGAGI (reference sequence). The CDR3 totals 12 residues. This CDR3 is CASSSGLDEQYF. The CDR3 DNA is TGTGCCAGCAGCTCAGGGTTAGACGAGCAGTACTTC.

V and J are TRBV5-1 and TRBJ2-2; 9 positions agree with TRBD1. The CDR3 length is 17 residues. V lost 0 bases to trimming and J lost 3 bases; unmatched junction nucleotides: 6. Per the germline V gene, CDR1 is SGHRS and CDR2 is YFSETQ. CDR3: CASSLELWDRDTGELFF. The CDR3 DNA follows: TGCGCCAGCAGCTTGGAATTATGGGACAGGGACACCGGGGAGCTGTTTTTT.

The sample holds one count of this clone. This chain joins TRBV7-2 and TRBJ2-7; D gene uncertain. CDR1 and CDR2 from the germline V gene are SGHTA and FQGNSA. Trimming took 5 bases from V and 2 from J, leaving 10 bases between them. This CDR3 is built from 13 residues. CDR3 protein: CASSRRITYEQYF. The CDR3 DNA is TGTGCCAGCAGCAGGCGGATCACCTACGAGCAGTACTTC.

The chain carries TRBV27 and TRBJ2-5; D is undetermined. Germline loops: CDR1 MNHEY, CDR2 SMNVEV (reference sequence). Trimming took 8 bases from V and 1 from J, leaving 5 bases between them. The CDR3 totals 11 residues. CDR3 bases: TGTGCCAGCGGGTTCCAAGAGACCCAGTACTTC. Translation gives CASGFQETQYF.

The rearrangement joins TRBV6-1 to TRBJ1-5; the D is unclear. This CDR3 region has 13 residues. Looked up from germline, CDR1 is MNHNS and CDR2 is SASEGT. V was shortened by 5 bases and J by 5 bases, with 10 bases between the two germline ends. The chain's CDR3 is CASSRMADQPQHF. As DNA, the CDR3 is TGTGCCAGCAGTCGTATGGCCGATCAGCCCCAGCATTTT.

The J gene is TRBJ1-4, the V gene TRBV15; possible D gene TRBD1, 5 bases. The V gene's germline CDR1 is LNHNV and CDR2 YYDKDF (reference sequence). The CDR3 spans 13 residues. V lost 6 bases, J lost 6 bases, and 11 bases lay in between. For the CDR3, the DNA is TGTGCCACCAGTGGGCAGGGACATGAAAAACTGTTTTTT. This encodes CATSGQGHEKLFF.

The chain combines TRBV4-3 with TRBJ2-7; D call uncertain. Germline CDR1 and CDR2: LGHNA and YSLEER. The CDR3 contains 15 residues. The germline V and J ends were trimmed by 0 bases and 1 base, with 10 bases remaining between them. The CDR3 nucleotides read TGCGCCAGCAGCCAAGATGCGACTGCATCCTACGAGCAGTACTTC. This encodes CASSQDATASYEQYF.

This clone has only one observation. V and J are TRBV5-1 and TRBJ2-1; D not resolved. CDR1 and CDR2 from the germline V gene are SGHRS and YFSETQ. V was pared by 4 bases and J by 5 bases, with 10 bases between. The CDR3 extends over 13 amino acids. DNA for the CDR3: TGCGCCAGCAGCACACAGCCTGACAATGAGCAGTTCTTC. Translating it yields CASSTQPDNEQFF.

The CDR3 nucleotides read TGTGCCAGCAGCTCCAAACTCGGGAGTCGATACCAAGAGACCCAGTACTTC. It encodes CASSSKLGSRYQETQYF. The chain links TRBV11-1 to TRBJ2-5, with D perhaps TRBD2 (6 bases). Deletions cut 4 bases from V and 0 bases from J, with 18 bases between. There are 17 residues in the CDR3. CDR1 and CDR2 (germline): SGHAT, FQDESV (reference sequence).

The chain couples TRBV5-5 to TRBJ2-1, with 15 bases matching TRBD2. CDR3 size: 18 residues. Germline V gene sequence: CDR1 SGHKS, CDR2 YYEKEE (reference sequence). Unmatched junction bases numbered 16, after V lost 6 bases and J lost 9 bases. The CDR3 region is CASNPGTSGRSRPFEQFF. The CDR3, as DNA: TGTGCCAGCAACCCAGGGACTAGCGGGAGGAGTCGCCCTTTTGAGCAGTTCTTC. The variable domain in full, completed from reference TRBV5-5 and TRBJ2-1, reads DAGVTQSPTHLIKTRGQQVTLRCSPISGHKSVSWYQQVLGQGPQFIFQYYEKEERGRGNFPDRFSARQFPNYSSELNVNALLLGDSALYLCASNPGTSGRSRPFEQFFGPGTRLTVL.

This rearrangement joins TRBV7-2 to TRBJ2-7, with 13 nucleotides matching TRBD2. CDR1 and CDR2 (germline): SGHTA, FQGNSA. The CDR3 totals 17 residues. V lost 3 bases to trimming and J lost 3 bases; unmatched junction nucleotides: 8. CDR3 sequence: CASSFRTSGGVFYEQYF. CDR3 in DNA: TGTGCCAGCAGCTTCAGGACTAGCGGGGGTGTATTCTACGAGCAGTACTTC.